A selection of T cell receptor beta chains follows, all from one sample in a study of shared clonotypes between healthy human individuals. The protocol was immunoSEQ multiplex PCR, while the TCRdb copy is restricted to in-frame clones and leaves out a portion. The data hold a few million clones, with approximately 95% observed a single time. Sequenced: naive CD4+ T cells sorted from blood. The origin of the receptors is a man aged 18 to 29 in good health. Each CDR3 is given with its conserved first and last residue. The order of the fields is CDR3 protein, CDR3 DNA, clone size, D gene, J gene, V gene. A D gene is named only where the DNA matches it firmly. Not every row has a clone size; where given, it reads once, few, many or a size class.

CASSDVTGGAFF | TGTGCCAGCAGTGATGTTACAGGGGGAGCTTTCTTT | . | TRBD1 | TRBJ1-1 | TRBV6-1
CASSPTRTGDYSPLHF | TGTGCCAGCTCACCCACCCGGACAGGGGATTATTCACCCCTCCACTTT | . | TRBD1 | TRBJ1-6 | TRBV18
CAIRKEGQPPSTDTQYF | TGTGCCATCAGAAAGGAAGGACAGCCACCTAGCACAGATACGCAGTATTTT | . | . | TRBJ2-3 | TRBV10-3
CASSGRGKYEQYF | TGTGCCAGCAGTGGGAGGGGGAAGTACGAGCAGTACTTC | . | . | TRBJ2-7 | TRBV2
CATRDTGSEKLFF | TGTGCCACCCGGGACACCGGGAGTGAAAAACTGTTTTTT | . | . | TRBJ1-4 | TRBV6-5
CASSLATTDTQYF | TGTGCCAGCAGCTTGGCAACAACAGATACGCAGTATTTT | . | . | TRBJ2-3 | TRBV5-4
CASSYSFGLYEQYF | TGTGCCAGCAGTTACTCGTTCGGGCTATACGAGCAGTACTTC | . | . | TRBJ2-7 | TRBV6-5
CATGPSSGNTIYF | TGTGCCACCGGACCGAGCTCTGGAAACACCATATATTTT | . | . | TRBJ1-3 | TRBV10-3
CASNRRGETSYEQYF | TGCGCCAGCAATAGGCGGGGGGAAACCTCCTACGAGCAGTACTTC | . | TRBD2 | TRBJ2-7 | TRBV5-1
CASSQGTSGTQETQYF | TGCGCCAGCAGCCAAGGAACTAGCGGGACCCAAGAGACCCAGTACTTC | . | TRBD2 | TRBJ2-5 | TRBV4-3
CASRQTGAYEQYF | TGTGCCAGCAGACAAACAGGGGCGTACGAGCAGTACTTC | . | TRBD1 | TRBJ2-7 | TRBV2
CASSEALRAGGRETQYF | TGTGCCAGCAGTGAAGCGCTCAGAGCGGGGGGGAGGGAGACCCAGTACTTC | . | TRBD2 | TRBJ2-5 | TRBV2
CASSITSGSGTYEQYF | TGTGCCAGTAGTATCACTAGCGGGAGTGGAACCTACGAGCAGTACTTC | . | TRBD2 | TRBJ2-7 | TRBV19
CASSYRDRGGEKLFF | TGTGCCAGCAGTTACCGCGACAGGGGCGGTGAAAAACTGTTTTTT | . | TRBD1 | TRBJ1-4 | TRBV6-5
CSVELTENTEAFF | TGCAGCGTTGAACTAACCGAGAACACTGAAGCTTTCTTT | . | . | TRBJ1-1 | TRBV29-1
CASSLASRSYEQYF | TGTGCCAGCAGCTTAGCATCGCGGTCCTACGAGCAGTACTTC | . | . | TRBJ2-7 | TRBV7-2
CASSSRERGAGYEQYF | TGTGCCAGCAGCTCGAGGGAGCGGGGTGCGGGCTACGAGCAGTACTTC | . | TRBD2 | TRBJ2-7 | TRBV7-2
CASSLDNEYGYTF | TGTGCCAGCAGCTTGGACAACGAATATGGCTACACCTTC | once | . | TRBJ1-2 | TRBV5-4
CASRELAGVTHGTQYF | TGTGCCAGCAGGGAGCTAGCGGGGGTTACTCACGGGACCCAGTACTTC | once | TRBD2 | TRBJ2-5 | TRBV2
CASSFGGLAGYNEQFF | TGTGCCAGCAGCTTCGGAGGACTAGCGGGGTACAATGAGCAGTTCTTC | . | TRBD2 | TRBJ2-1 | TRBV11-2
CASSERWDAETQYF | TGTGCCAGCAGTGAACGGTGGGATGCAGAGACCCAGTACTTC | . | . | TRBJ2-5 | TRBV6-1
CASSPVGTGASDTQYF | TGTGCCAGCAGCCCGGTAGGAACGGGAGCGTCAGATACGCAGTATTTT | . | . | TRBJ2-3 | TRBV5-6
CASSLILGRTYEQYF | TGTGCCAGCAGCTTGATCCTGGGCAGAACCTACGAGCAGTACTTC | once | . | TRBJ2-7 | TRBV5-4
CAISELTSGYNEQFF | TGTGCCATCAGCGAGCTGACTAGCGGCTACAATGAGCAGTTCTTC | . | TRBD2 | TRBJ2-1 | TRBV10-3
CASSEMTGYGNQPQHF | TGTGCCAGCAGTGAAATGACAGGCTATGGCAATCAGCCCCAGCATTTT | . | . | TRBJ1-5 | TRBV6-1
CSVAGLYQETQYF | TGCAGCGTAGCGGGGCTCTACCAAGAGACCCAGTACTTC | . | TRBD2 | TRBJ2-5 | TRBV29-1
CAWRTQQYYNSPLHF | TGTGCCTGGAGAACCCAGCAGTACTATAATTCACCCCTCCACTTT | . | . | TRBJ1-6 | TRBV30
CASRAGTSVEQYF | TGTGCCAGCAGGGCCGGGACTAGCGTCGAGCAGTACTTC | . | TRBD2 | TRBJ2-7 | TRBV6-5
CAISEGGTSNQPQHF | TGTGCCATCAGTGAGGGGGGGACGAGCAATCAGCCCCAGCATTTT | once | . | TRBJ1-5 | TRBV10-3
CASSNTRDRGREKLFF | TGTGCCAGCAGCAACACTCGGGACAGGGGGCGCGAAAAACTGTTTTTT | . | TRBD1 | TRBJ1-4 | TRBV11-2
CASSDQRNTEAFF | TGTGCCAGCAGTGACCAGAGGAACACTGAAGCTTTCTTT | . | . | TRBJ1-1 | TRBV6-4